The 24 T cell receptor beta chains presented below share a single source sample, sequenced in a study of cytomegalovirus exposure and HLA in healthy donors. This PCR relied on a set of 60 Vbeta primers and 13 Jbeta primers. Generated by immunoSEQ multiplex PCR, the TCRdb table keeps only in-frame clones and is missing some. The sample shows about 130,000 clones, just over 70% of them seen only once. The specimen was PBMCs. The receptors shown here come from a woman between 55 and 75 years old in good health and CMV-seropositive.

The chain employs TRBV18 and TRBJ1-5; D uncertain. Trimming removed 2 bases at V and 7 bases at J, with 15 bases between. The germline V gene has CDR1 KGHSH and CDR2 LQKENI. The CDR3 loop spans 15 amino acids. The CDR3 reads CASSPAGGRRQPQHF. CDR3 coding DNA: TGTGCCAGCTCACCAGCCGGAGGGCGGCGGCAGCCCCAGCATTTT. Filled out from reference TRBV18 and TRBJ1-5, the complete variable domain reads NAGVMQNPRHLVRRRGQEARLRCSPMKGHSHVYWYRQLPEEGLKFMVYLQKENIIDESGMPKERFSAEFPKEGPSILRIQQVVRGDSAAYFCASSPAGGRRQPQHFGDGTRLSIL.

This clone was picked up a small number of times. This chain's CDR3 is CASSYWGDSQYEQYF. In DNA form, the CDR3 reads TGTGCCAGCAGTTACTGGGGCGATTCCCAATACGAGCAGTACTTC. This chain links TRBV6-6 with TRBJ2-7; weak D call: TRBD1 (5 bases). The CDR3 totals 15 residues. Germline V lookup: CDR1 MNHNY, CDR2 SVGAGI (reference sequence). V was trimmed by 1 base and J by 4 bases, leaving 14 bases between them.

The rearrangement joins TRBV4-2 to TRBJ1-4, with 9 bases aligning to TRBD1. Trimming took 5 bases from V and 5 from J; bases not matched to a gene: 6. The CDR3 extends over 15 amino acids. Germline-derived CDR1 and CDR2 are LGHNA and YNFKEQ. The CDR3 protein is CASSVSGTGNEKLFF. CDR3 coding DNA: TGTGCCAGCAGCGTATCCGGGACAGGGAATGAAAAACTGTTTTTT.

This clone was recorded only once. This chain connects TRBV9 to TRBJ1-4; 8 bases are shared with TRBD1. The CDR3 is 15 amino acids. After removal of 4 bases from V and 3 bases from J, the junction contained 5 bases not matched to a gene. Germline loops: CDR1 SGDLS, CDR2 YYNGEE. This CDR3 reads CASSPRQGSNEKLFF. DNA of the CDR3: TGTGCCAGCAGCCCCCGACAGGGGTCTAATGAAAAACTGTTTTTT.

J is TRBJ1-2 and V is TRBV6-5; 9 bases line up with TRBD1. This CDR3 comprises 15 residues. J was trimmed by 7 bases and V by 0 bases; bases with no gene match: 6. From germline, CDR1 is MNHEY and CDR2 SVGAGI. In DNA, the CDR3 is TGTGCCAGCAGTTACTCCGGACAGGGGTTTAGTGGCTACACCTTC. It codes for CASSYSGQGFSGYTF.

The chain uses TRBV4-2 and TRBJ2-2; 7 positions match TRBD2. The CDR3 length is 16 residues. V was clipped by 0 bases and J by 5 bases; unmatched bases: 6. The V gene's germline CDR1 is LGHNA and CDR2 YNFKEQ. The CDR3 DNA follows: TGTGCCAGCAGCCAAGAAGAGTGGGAGGGGACCGGGGAGCTGTTTTTT. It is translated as CASSQEEWEGTGELFF.

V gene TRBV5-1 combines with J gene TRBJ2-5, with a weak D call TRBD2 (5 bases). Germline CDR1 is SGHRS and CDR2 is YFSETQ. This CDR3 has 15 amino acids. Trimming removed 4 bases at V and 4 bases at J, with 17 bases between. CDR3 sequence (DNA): TGCGCCAGCAGCCCCCGGGGTGGTTTGGGAGAGACCCAGTACTTC. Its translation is CASSPRGGLGETQYF.

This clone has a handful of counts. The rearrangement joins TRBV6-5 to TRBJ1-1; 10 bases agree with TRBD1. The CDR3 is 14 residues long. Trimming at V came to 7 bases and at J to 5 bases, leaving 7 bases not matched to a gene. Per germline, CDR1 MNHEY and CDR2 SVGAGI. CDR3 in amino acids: CASTHGTGVTEAFF. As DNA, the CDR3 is TGTGCCAGCACCCACGGGACAGGGGTAACTGAAGCTTTCTTT.

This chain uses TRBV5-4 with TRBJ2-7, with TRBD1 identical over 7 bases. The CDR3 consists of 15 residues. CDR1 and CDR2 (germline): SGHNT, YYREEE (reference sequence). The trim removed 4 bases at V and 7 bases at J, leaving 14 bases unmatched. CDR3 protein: CASSAGGQVAREQYF. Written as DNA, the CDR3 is TGTGCCAGCAGCGCAGGAGGACAGGTGGCACGGGAGCAGTACTTC. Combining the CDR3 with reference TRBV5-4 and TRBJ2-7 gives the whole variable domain ETGVTQSPTHLIKTRGQQVTLRCSSQSGHNTVSWYQQALGQGPQFIFQYYREEENGRGNFPPRFSGLQFPNYSSELNVNALELDDSALYLCASSAGGQVAREQYFGPGTRLTVT.

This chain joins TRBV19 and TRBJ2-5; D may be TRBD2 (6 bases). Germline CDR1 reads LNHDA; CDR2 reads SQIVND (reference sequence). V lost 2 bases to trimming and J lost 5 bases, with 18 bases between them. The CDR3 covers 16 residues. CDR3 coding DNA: TGTGCCAGTAGTATATTCCGGGGACTTTCGGGGGAGACCCAGTACTTC. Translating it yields CASSIFRGLSGETQYF.

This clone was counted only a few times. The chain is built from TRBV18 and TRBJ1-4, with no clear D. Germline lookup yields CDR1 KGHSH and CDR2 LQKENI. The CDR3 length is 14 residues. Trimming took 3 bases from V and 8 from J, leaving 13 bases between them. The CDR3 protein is CASSPGAGGEKLFF. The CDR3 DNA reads TGTGCCAGCTCACCTGGTGCAGGAGGGGAAAAACTGTTTTTT.

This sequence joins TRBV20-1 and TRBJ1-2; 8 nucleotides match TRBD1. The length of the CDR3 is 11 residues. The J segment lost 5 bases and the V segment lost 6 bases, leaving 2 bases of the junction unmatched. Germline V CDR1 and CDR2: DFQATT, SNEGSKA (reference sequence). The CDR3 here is CSAGQAYGYTF. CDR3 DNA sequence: TGCAGTGCGGGACAGGCATATGGCTACACCTTC.

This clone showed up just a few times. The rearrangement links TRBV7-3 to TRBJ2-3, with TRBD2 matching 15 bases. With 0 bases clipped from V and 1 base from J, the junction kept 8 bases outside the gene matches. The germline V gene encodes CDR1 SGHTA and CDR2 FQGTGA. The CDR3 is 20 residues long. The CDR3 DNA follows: TGTGCCAGCAGCTTAACCCCCGGGACTAGCGGGGGGAGAGGCACAGATACGCAGTATTTT. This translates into CASSLTPGTSGGRGTDTQYF.

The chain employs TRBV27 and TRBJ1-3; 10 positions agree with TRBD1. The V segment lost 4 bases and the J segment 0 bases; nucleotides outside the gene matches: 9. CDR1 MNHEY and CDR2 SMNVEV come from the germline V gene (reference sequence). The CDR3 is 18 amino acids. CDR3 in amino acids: CASSSPGQGRISGNTIYF. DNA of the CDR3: TGTGCCAGCAGTTCCCCGGGACAGGGGAGGATCTCTGGAAACACCATATATTTT.

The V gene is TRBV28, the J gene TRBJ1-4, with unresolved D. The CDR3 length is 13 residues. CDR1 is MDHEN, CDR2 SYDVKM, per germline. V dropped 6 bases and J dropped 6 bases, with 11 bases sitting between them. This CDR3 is CASSPGSHEKLFF. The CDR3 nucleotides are TGTGCCAGCAGCCCCGGGAGCCATGAAAAACTGTTTTTT.

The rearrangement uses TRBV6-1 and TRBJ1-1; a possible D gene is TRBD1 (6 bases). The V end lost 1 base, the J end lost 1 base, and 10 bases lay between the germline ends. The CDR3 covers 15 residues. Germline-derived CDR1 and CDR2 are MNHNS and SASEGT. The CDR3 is CASSEGGGGNTEAFF. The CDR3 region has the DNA TGTGCCAGCAGTGAAGGGGGAGGGGGGAACACTGAAGCTTTCTTT.

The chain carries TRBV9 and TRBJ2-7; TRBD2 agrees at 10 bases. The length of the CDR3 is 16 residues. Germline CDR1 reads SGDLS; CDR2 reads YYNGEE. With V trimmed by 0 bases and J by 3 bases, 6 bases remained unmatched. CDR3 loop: CASSVARSGGGYEQYF. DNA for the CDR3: TGTGCCAGCAGCGTAGCGAGGAGCGGGGGGGGCTACGAGCAGTACTTC.

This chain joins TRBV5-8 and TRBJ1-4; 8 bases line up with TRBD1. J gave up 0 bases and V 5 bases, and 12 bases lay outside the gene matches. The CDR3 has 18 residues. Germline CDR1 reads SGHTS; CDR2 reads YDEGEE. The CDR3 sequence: CASSIRTGSGPTNEKLFF. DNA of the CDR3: TGTGCCAGCAGTATCCGGACAGGGAGCGGCCCAACTAATGAAAAACTGTTTTTT.

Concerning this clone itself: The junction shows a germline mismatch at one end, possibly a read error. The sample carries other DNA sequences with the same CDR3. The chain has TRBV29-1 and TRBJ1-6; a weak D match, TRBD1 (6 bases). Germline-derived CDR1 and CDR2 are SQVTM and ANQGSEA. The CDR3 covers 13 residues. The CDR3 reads CSVGTDNNSPLHF. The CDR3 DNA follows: TGCAGCGTTGGGACAGATAATAATTCCCCCCTCCACTTT.

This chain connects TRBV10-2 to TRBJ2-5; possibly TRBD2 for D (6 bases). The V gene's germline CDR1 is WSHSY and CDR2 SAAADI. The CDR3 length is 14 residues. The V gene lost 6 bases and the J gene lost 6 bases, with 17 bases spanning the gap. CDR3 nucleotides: TGCGCCAGCAGCCCCGACGCTAGCGTACAGACCCAGTACTTC. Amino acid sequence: CASSPDASVQTQYF.

The CDR3 coding sequence is TGCGCCAGCAGCTCGGGTGTGACTAATGAAAAACTGTTTTTT. As protein: CASSSGVTNEKLFF. The genes are TRBV5-1 and TRBJ1-4; D is unresolved. V lost 3 bases and J 2 bases, leaving 8 bases between the germline ends. Germline CDR1 and CDR2: SGHRS and YFSETQ. This CDR3 contains 14 residues.

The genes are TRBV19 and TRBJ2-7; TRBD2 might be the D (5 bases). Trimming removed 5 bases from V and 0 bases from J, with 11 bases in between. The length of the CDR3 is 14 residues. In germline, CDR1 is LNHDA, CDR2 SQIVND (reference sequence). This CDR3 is CASSESGSSYEQYF. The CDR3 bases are TGTGCCAGTAGTGAGAGCGGTAGCTCCTACGAGCAGTACTTC.

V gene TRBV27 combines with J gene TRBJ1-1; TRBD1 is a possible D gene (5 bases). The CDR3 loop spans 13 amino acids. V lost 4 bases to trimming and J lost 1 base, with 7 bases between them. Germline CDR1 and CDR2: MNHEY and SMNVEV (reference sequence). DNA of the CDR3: TGTGCCAGCAGTTCGACAGCGAACACTGAAGCTTTCTTT. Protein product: CASSSTANTEAFF.

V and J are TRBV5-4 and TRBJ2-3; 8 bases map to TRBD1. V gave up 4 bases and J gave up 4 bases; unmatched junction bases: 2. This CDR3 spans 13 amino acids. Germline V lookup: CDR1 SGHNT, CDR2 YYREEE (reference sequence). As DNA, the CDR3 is TGTGCCAGCAGCCTGGACAGGGCAGATACGCAGTATTTT. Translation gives CASSLDRADTQYF.